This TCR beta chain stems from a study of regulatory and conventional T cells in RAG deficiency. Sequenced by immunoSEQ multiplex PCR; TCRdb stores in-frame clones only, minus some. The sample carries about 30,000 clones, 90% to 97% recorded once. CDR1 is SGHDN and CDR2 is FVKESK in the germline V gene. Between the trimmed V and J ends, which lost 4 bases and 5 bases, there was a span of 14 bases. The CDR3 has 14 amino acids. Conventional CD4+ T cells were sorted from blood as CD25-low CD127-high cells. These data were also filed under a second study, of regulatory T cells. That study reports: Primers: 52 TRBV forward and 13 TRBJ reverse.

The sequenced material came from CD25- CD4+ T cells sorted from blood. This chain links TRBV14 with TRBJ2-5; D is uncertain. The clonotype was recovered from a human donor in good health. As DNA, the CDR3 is TGTGCCAGCAGCCTAGTCACCCGAACGGAGACCCAGTACTTC. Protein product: CASSLVTRTETQYF.